This T cell receptor beta chain originates from a study of cytomegalovirus exposure and HLA in healthy donors. Overall study results and limits: Reportedly, HLA-A and HLA-B alleles of most subjects were accurately predicted from TCR beta.

A word on this clone: Its antigen remains unidentified.

This CDR3 comprises 17 residues. Germline loops: CDR1 SGHTA, CDR2 FQGNSA. V trimming: 4 bases; J trimming: 2 bases; junction bases outside the gene matches: 11. The PCR made use of 60 Vbeta and 13 Jbeta primers. Libraries were prepared by immunoSEQ multiplex PCR; TCRdb keeps only in-frame clonotypes and omits some of them. The sample lists 150,000 to 200,000 clones; around four fifths were seen once. This cohort consisted of healthy bone marrow donors. The V and J genes are TRBV7-2 and TRBJ1-2; 9 nucleotides agree with TRBD1. The source of this sequence is a woman in her forties or fifties in good health and CMV-seropositive. Specimen: PBMCs. The CDR3 here is CASSSAGTGLLNYGYTF. The CDR3 nucleotides are TGTGCCAGCAGCTCAGCCGGGACAGGGCTCCTCAACTATGGCTACACCTTC.